This T cell receptor beta chain was identified in a study of blood T cell repertoires in COVID-19. Overall study: Spain, Italy and the United States supplied samples that represented acute and convalescent COVID-19.

Clones were read by immunoSEQ multiplex PCR, and TCRdb kept only the in-frame ones, dropping some. Seen here are approximately 100,000 clones, approximately 70% observed once, and the top ten hold 5% to 6.5%. The CDR3 loop spans 14 amino acids. CDR1 is SGHRS and CDR2 is YFSETQ in the germline V gene. Deletions cut 1 base from V and 1 base from J, with 7 bases between. The specimen was peripheral blood. The chain couples TRBV5-1 to TRBJ2-3, with a possible D match to TRBD2 (5 bases). The receptor was isolated from a man aged 80 or over with acute or convalescent COVID-19. Here the CDR3 reads CASSLRGGTDTQYF. The CDR3 coding sequence is TGCGCCAGCAGCTTGCGGGGTGGCACAGATACGCAGTATTTT.